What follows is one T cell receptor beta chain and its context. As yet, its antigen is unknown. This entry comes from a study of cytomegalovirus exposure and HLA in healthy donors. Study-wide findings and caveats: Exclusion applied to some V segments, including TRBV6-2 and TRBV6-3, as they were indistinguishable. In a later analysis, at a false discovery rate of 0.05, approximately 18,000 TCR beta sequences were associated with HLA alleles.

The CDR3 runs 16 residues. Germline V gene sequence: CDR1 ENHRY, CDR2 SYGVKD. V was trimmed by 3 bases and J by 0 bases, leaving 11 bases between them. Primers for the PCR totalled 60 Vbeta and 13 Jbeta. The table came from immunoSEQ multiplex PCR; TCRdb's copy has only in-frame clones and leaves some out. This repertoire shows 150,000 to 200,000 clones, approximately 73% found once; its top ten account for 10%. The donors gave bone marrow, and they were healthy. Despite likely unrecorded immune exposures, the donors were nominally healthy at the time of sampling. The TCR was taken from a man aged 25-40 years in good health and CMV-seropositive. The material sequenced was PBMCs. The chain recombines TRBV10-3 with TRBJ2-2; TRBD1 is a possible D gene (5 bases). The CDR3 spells CAISDYLQANTGELFF. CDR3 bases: TGTGCCATCAGTGACTATTTACAGGCGAACACCGGGGAGCTGTTTTTT.